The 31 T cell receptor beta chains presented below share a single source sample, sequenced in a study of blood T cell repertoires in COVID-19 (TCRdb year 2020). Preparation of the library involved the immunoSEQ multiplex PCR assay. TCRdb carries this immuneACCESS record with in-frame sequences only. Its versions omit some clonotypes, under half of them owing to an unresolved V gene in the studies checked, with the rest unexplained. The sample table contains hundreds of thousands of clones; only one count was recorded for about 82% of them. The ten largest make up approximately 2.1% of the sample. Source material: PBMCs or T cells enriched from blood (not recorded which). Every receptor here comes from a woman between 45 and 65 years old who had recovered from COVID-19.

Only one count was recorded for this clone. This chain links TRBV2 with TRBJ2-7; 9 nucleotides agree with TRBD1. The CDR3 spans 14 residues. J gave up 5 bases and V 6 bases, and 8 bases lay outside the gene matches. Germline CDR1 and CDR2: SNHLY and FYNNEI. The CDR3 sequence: CASRYRDRDNEQYF. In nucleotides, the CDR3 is TGTGCCAGCAGGTACCGGGACAGGGACAACGAGCAGTACTTC. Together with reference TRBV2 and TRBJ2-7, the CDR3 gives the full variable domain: EPEVTQTPSHQVTQMGQEVILRCVPISNHLYFYWYRQILGQKVEFLVSFYNNEISEKSEIFDDQFSVERPDGSNFTLKIRSTKLEDSAMYFCASRYRDRDNEQYFGPGTRLTVT.

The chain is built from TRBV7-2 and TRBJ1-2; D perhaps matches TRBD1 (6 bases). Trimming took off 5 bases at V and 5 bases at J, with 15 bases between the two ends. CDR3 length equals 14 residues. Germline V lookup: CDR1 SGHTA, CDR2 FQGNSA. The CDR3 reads CASSPRQDGYGYTF. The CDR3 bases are TGTGCCAGCAGCCCCAGACAGGACGGGTATGGCTACACCTTC.

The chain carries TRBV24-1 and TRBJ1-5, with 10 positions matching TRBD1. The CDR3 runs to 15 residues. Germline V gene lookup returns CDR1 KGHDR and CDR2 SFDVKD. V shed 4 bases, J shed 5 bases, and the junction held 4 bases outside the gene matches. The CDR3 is CATSEAGTGDQPQHF. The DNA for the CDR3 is TGTGCCACCAGTGAGGCCGGGACAGGGGATCAGCCCCAGCATTTT.

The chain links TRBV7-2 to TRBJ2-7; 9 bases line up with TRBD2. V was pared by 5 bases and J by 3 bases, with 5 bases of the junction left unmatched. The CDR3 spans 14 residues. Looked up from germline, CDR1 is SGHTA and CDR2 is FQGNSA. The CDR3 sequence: CASSHGTSNYEQYF. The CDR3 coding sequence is TGTGCCAGCAGCCACGGGACTAGCAACTACGAGCAGTACTTC.

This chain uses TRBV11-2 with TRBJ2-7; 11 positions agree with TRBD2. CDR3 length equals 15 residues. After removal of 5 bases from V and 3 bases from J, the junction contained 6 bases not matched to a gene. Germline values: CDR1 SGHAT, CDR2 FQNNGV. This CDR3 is CASSLGLAVDYEQYF. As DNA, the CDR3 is TGTGCCAGCAGCCTGGGACTAGCGGTGGACTACGAGCAGTACTTC.

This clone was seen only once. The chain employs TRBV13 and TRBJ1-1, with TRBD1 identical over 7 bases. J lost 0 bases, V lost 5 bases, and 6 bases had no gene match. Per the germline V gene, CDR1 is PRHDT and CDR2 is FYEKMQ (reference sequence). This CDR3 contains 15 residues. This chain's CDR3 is CASSPTGQMNTEAFF. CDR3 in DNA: TGTGCCAGCAGCCCGACGGGACAGATGAACACTGAAGCTTTCTTT.

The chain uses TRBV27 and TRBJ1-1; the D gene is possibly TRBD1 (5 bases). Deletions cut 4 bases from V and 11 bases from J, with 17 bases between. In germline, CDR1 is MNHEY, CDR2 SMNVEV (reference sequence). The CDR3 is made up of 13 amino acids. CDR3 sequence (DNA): TGTGCCAGCAGTTCCCGCAGGGCCCACCGGGCTTTCTTT. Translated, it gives CASSSRRAHRAFF.

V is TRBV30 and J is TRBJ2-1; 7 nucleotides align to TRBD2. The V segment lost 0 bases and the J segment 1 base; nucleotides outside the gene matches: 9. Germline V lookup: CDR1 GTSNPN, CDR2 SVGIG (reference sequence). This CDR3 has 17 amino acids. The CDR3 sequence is CAWSVRSRGRSYNEQFF. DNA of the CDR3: TGTGCCTGGAGTGTACGTAGTCGCGGGAGATCCTACAATGAGCAGTTCTTC.

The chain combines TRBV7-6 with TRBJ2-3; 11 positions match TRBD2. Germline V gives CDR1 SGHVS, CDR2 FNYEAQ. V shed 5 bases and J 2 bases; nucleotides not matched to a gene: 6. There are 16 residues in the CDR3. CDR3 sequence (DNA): TGTGCCAGCAGCGTTACTAGCGGGAGTTCCACAGATACGCAGTATTTT. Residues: CASSVTSGSSTDTQYF.

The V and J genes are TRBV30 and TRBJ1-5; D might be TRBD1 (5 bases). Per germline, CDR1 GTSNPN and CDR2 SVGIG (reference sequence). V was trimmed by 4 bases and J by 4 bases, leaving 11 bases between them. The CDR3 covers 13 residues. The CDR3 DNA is TGTGCCTGGACTACAGGAACGAATCAGCCCCAGCATTTT. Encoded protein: CAWTTGTNQPQHF.

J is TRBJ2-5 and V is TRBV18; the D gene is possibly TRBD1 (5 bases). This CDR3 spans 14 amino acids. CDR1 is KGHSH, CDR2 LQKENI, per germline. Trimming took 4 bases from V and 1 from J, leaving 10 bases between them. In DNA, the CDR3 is TGTGCCAGCTCACGGGGCCGAGGCCAAGAGACCCAGTACTTC. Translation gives CASSRGRGQETQYF.

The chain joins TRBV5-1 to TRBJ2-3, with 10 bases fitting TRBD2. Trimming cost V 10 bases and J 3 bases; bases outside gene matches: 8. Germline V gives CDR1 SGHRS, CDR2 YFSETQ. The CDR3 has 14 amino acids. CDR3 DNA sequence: TGCGCCGGCAAGGAGGGACTAGCGACAGATACGCAGTATTTT. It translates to CAGKEGLATDTQYF.

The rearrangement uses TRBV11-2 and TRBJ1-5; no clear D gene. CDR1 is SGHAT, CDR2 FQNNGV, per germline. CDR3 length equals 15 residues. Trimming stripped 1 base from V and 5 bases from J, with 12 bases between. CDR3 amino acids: CASSLGSVLDQPQHF. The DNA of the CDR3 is TGTGCCAGCAGCTTAGGGTCAGTTTTGGATCAGCCCCAGCATTTT.

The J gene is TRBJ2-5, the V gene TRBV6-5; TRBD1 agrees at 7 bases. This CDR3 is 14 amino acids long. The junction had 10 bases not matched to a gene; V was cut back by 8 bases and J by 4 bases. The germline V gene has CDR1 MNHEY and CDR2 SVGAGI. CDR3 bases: TGTGCCAGCGATGCCAGGGGGAAGGGAGAGACCCAGTACTTC. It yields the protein CASDARGKGETQYF.

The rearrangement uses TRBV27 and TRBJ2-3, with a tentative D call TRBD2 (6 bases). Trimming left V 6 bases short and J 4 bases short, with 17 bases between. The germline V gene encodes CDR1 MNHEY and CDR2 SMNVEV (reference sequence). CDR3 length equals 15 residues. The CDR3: CASRLGLLGADTQYF. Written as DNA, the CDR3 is TGTGCCAGCAGGCTGGGACTCCTGGGCGCAGATACGCAGTATTTT.

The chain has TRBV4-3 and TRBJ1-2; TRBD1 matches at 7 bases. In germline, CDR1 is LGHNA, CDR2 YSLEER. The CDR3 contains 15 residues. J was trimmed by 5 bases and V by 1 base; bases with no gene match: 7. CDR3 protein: CASSQVDRELYGYTF. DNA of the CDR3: TGCGCCAGCAGCCAAGTTGACAGGGAGCTTTATGGCTACACCTTC.

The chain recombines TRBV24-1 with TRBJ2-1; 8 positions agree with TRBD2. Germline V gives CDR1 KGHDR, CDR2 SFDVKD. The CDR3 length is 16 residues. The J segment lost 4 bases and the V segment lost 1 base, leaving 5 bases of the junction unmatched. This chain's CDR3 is CATSDFERGNYNEQFF. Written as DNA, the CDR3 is TGTGCCACCAGTGATTTTGAGCGGGGGAATTACAATGAGCAGTTCTTC.

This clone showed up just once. The CDR3: CASSYDGTSVAEQFF. The CDR3 DNA reads TGTGCCAGCAGTTACGACGGGACTAGTGTCGCTGAGCAGTTCTTC. The chain is built from TRBV6-2 or TRBV6-3 and TRBJ2-1; 8 nucleotides match TRBD2. This CDR3 has 15 amino acids. With 2 bases clipped from V and 9 bases from J, the junction kept 9 bases outside the gene matches. From germline, CDR1 is MNHEY and CDR2 SVGEGT.

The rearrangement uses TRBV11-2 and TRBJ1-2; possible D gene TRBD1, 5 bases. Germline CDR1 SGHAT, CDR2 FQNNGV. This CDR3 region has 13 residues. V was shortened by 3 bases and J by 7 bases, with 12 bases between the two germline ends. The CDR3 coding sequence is TGTGCCAGCAGCTTGACGGGGGTCGCTGGCTACACCTTC. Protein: CASSLTGVAGYTF.

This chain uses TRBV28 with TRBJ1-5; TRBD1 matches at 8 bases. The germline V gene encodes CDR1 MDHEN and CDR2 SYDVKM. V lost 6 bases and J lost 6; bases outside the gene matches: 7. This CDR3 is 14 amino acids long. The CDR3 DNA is TGTGCCAGCAGCCCAGGACAGGGCAGTCAGCCCCAGCATTTT. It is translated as CASSPGQGSQPQHF.

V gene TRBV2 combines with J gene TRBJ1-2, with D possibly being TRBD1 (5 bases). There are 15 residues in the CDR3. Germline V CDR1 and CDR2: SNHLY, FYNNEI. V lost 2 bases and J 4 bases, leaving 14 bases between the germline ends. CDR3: CASSERGGLVYGYTF. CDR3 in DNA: TGTGCCAGCAGTGAAAGGGGAGGGTTGGTCTATGGCTACACCTTC. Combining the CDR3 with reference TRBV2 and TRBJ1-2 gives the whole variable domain EPEVTQTPSHQVTQMGQEVILRCVPISNHLYFYWYRQILGQKVEFLVSFYNNEISEKSEIFDDQFSVERPDGSNFTLKIRSTKLEDSAMYFCASSERGGLVYGYTFGSGTRLTVV.

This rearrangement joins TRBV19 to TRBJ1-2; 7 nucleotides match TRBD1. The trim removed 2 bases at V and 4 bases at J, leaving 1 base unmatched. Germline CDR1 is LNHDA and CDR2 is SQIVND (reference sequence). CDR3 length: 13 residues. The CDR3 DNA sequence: TGTGCCAGTAGTATACGGGACAGCTATGGCTACACCTTC. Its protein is CASSIRDSYGYTF.

Here the CDR3 reads CASSAPGQGFGYTF. The CDR3 region has the DNA TGTGCCAGCAGCGCCCCGGGACAGGGGTTTGGCTACACCTTC. The gene calls are TRBV14 and TRBJ1-2; 10 nucleotides agree with TRBD1. CDR1 and CDR2 (germline): SGHDN, FVKESK. The junction had 7 bases not matched to a gene; V was cut back by 5 bases and J by 7 bases. CDR3 length equals 14 residues.

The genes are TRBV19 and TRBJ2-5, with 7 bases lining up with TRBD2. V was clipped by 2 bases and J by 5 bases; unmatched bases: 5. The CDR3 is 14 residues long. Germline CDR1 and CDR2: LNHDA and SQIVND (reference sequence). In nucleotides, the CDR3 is TGTGCCAGTAGTATATGGGGGGGAGCGGAGACCCAGTACTTC. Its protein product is CASSIWGGAETQYF.

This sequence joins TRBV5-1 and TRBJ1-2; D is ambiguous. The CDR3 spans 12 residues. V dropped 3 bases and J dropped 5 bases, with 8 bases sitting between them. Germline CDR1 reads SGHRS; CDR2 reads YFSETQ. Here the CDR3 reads CASSWRGYGYTF. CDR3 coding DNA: TGCGCCAGCAGCTGGCGAGGATATGGCTACACCTTC.

The CDR3 reads CASSLLGSTDTQYF. The CDR3 coding sequence is TGTGCCAGCAGCTTGTTGGGCAGCACAGATACGCAGTATTTT. The chain has TRBV5-6 and TRBJ2-3; D is uncertain. CDR3 length equals 14 residues. Germline V gene data show CDR1 as SGHDT and CDR2 as YYEEEE. Trimming cost V 1 base and J 0 bases, with 6 bases left between them.

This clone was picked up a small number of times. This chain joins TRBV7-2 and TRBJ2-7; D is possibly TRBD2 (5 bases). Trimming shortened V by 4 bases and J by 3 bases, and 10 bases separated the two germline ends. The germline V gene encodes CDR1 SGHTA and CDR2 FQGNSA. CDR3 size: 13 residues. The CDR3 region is CASSWGSVYEQYF. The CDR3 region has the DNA TGTGCCAGCAGCTGGGGTAGCGTCTACGAGCAGTACTTC.

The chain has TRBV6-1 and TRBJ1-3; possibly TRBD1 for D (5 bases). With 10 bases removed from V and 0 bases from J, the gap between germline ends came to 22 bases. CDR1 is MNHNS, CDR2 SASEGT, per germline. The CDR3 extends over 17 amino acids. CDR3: CATSERQGGSSGNTIYF. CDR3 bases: TGTGCCACCAGCGAAAGGCAGGGAGGGTCCTCTGGAAACACCATATATTTT.

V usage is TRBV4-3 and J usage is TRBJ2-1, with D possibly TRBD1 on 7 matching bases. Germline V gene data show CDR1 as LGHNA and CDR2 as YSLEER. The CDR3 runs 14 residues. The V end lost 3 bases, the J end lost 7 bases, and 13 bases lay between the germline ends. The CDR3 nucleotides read TGCGCCAGCAGCCAGACACAGGGGAGGAATGAGCAGTTCTTC. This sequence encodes CASSQTQGRNEQFF.

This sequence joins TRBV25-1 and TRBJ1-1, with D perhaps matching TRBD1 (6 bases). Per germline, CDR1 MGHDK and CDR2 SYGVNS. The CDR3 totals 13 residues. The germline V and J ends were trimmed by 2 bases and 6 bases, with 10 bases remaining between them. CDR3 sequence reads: CASSERTVSEAFF. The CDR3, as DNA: TGTGCCAGCAGTGAACGGACAGTCTCTGAAGCTTTCTTT.

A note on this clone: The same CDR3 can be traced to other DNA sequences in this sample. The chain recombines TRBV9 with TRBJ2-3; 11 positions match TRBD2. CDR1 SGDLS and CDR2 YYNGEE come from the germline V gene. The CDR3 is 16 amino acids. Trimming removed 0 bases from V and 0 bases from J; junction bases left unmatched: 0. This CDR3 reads CASSVGTSGSTDTQYF. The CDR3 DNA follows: TGTGCCAGCAGCGTAGGGACTAGCGGGAGCACAGATACGCAGTATTTT.